This TCR beta chain was documented in a study of blood T cell repertoires in COVID-19. Germline V gene lookup returns CDR1 MGHRA and CDR2 YSYEKL. The junction had 16 bases not matched to a gene; V was cut back by 4 bases and J by 1 base. CDR3 size: 19 residues. Only one count was recorded for this clone. The repertoire was sequenced with immunoSEQ multiplex PCR; TCRdb's copy has only in-frame clones and lacks some. The sample carries around 300,000 clones, roughly 87% recorded once. Material for sequencing was peripheral blood. The sequence was collected from a man over 45 with active or convalescent COVID-19. The J gene is TRBJ1-5, the V gene TRBV4-1; 7 bases fit TRBD1. CDR3 protein: CASSRNILNRGKSNQPQHF. The CDR3 DNA is TGCGCCAGCAGCCGGAATATTCTAAACAGGGGAAAGAGCAATCAGCCCCAGCATTTT.